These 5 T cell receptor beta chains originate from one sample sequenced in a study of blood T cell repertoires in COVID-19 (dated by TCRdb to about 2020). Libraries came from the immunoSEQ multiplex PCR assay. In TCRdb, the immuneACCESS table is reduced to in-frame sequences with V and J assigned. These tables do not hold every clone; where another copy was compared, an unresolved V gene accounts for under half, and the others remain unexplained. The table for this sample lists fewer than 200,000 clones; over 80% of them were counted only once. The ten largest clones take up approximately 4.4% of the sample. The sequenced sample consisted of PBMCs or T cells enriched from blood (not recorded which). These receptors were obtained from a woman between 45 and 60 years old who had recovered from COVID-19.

CDR3 protein: CASSRRAEGYGTNEKLFF. As DNA, the CDR3 is TGTGCCAGCAGCCGCCGGGCCGAGGGTTATGGAACTAATGAAAAACTGTTTTTT. The rearrangement links TRBV27 to TRBJ1-4; D gene unclear. Deletions cut 6 bases from V and 1 base from J, with 21 bases between. Germline CDR1 reads MNHEY; CDR2 reads SMNVEV (reference sequence). The CDR3 consists of 18 residues.

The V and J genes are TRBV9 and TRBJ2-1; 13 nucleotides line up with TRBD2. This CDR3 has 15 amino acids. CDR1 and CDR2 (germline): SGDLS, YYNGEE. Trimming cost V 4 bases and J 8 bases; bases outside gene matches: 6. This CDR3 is CASSQTSGGAYEQFF. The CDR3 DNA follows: TGTGCCAGCAGCCAAACTAGCGGGGGGGCCTATGAGCAGTTCTTC.

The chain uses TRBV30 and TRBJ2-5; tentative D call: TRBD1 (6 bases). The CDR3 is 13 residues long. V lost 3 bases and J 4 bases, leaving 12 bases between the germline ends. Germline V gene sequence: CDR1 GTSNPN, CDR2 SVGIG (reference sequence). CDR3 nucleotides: TGTGCCTGGAGCCTCAGGGGTGGAGAGACCCAGTACTTC. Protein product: CAWSLRGGETQYF.

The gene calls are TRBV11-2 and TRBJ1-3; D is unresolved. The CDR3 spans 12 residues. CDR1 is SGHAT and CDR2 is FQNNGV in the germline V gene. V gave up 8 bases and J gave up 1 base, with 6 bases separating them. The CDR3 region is CASSLSGNTIYF. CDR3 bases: TGTGCCAGCTCTCTTTCTGGAAACACCATATATTTT. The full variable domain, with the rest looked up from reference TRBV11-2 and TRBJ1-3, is EAGVAQSPRYKIIEKRQSVAFWCNPISGHATLYWYQQILGQGPKLLIQFQNNGVVDDSQLPKDRFSAERLKGVDSTLKIQPAKLEDSAVYLCASSLSGNTIYFGEGSWLTVV.

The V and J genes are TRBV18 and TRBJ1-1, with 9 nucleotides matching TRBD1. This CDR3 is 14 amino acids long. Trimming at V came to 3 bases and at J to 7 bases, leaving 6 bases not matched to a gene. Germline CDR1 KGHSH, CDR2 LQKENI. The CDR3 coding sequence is TGTGCCAGCTCACCCGTGGGACAGGGACTTGAAGCTTTCTTT. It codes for CASSPVGQGLEAFF. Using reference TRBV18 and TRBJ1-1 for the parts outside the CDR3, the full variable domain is NAGVMQNPRHLVRRRGQEARLRCSPMKGHSHVYWYRQLPEEGLKFMVYLQKENIIDESGMPKERFSAEFPKEGPSILRIQQVVRGDSAAYFCASSPVGQGLEAFFGQGTRLTVV.